This T cell receptor beta chain was observed in a study of control samples from healthy donors and cancer patients. Only in-frame clones appear in the TCRdb table, and some are missing; sequencing was by immunoSEQ multiplex PCR. This sample has some 74,000 clones, with more than 80% found just once. Germline V gene sequence: CDR1 KGHSH, CDR2 LQKENI. This CDR3 has 17 residues. Deletions cut 1 base from V and 0 bases from J, with 10 bases between. This clone has only one observation. The chain has TRBV18 and TRBJ2-6, with D hard to call. Sample: blood. The source of this sequence is a man aged 55 to 70 in good health. CDR3 sequence reads: CASSPRTAPSGANVLTF. The DNA of the CDR3 is TGTGCCAGCTCACCACGGACGGCCCCCTCTGGGGCCAACGTCCTGACTTTC.